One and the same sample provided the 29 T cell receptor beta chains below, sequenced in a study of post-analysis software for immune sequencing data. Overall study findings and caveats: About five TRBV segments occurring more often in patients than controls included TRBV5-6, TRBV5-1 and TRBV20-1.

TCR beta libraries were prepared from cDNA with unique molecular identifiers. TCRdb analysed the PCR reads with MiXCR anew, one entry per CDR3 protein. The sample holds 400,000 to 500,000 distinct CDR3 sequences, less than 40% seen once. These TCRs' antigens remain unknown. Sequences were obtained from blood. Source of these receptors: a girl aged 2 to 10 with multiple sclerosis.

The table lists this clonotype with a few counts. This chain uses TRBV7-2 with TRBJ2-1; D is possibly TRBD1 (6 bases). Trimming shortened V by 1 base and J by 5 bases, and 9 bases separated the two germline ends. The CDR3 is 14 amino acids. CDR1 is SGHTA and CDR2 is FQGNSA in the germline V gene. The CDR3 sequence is CASSLDRGNNEQFF. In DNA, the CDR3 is TGTGCCAGCAGCTTAGATAGGGGGAACAATGAGCAGTTCTTC. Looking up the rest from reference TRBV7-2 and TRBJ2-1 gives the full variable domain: GAGVSQSPSNKVTEKGKDVELRCDPISGHTALYWYRQSLGQGLEFLIYFQGNSAPDKSGLPSDRFSAERTGGSVSTLTIQRTQQEDSAVYLCASSLDRGNNEQFFGPGTRLTVL.

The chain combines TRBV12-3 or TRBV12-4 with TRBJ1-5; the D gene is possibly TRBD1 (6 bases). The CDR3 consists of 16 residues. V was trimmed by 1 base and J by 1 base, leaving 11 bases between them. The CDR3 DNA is TGTGCCAGCAGTTTAGTCTCGGGGGGCAGCAATCAGCCCCAGCATTTT. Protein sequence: CASSLVSGGSNQPQHF.

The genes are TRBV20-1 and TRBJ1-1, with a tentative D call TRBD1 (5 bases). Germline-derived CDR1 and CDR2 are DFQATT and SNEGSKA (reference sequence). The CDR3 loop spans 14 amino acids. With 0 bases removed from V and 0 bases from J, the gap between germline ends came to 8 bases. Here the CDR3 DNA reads TGCAGTGCTAGAGATCAGGGACTGAACACTGAAGCTTTCTTT. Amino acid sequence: CSARDQGLNTEAFF.

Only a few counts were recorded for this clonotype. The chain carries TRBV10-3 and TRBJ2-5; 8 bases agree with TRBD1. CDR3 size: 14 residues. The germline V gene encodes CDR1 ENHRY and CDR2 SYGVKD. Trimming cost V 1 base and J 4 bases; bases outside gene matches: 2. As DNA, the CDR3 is TGTGCCATCAGTGAGTTCGACAGGGGAGAGACCCAGTACTTC. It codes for CAISEFDRGETQYF.

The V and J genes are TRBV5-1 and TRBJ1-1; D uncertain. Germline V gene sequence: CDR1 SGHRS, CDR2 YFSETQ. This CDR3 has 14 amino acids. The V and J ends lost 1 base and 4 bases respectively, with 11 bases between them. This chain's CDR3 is CASSLKALSTEAFF. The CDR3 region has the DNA TGCGCCAGCAGCTTGAAGGCTTTGAGCACTGAAGCTTTCTTT.

Here the CDR3 DNA reads TGTGCCAGCAGTTCCGGGACTTCCCCCTACAATGAGCAGTTCTTC. Its protein is CASSSGTSPYNEQFF. The rearrangement joins TRBV28 to TRBJ2-1; D possibly corresponds to TRBD2 (6 bases). Between the trimmed V and J ends, which lost 4 bases and 2 bases, there was a span of 12 bases. The CDR3 sequence is 15 residues long. Germline V lookup: CDR1 MDHEN, CDR2 SYDVKM.

CDR3 loop: CASRKGREGAIGIQYF. CDR3 nucleotides: TGTGCCAGCAGGAAAGGGCGGGAGGGAGCTATAGGCATTCAGTACTTC. V gene TRBV6-2 or TRBV6-3 combines with J gene TRBJ2-4; 9 bases agree with TRBD2. Germline V gene data show CDR1 as MNHEY and CDR2 as SVGEGT. Losses at the gene ends were 6 bases for V and 9 bases for J; bases not matched to a gene: 15. The CDR3 runs to 16 residues.

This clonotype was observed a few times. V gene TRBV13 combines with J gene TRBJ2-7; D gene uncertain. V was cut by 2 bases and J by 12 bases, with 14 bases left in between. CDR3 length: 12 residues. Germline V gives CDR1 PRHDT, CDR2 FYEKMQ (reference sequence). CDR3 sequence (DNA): TGTGCCAGCAGCTTAATGGGCAGGCCTTTGTACTTC. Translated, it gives CASSLMGRPLYF.

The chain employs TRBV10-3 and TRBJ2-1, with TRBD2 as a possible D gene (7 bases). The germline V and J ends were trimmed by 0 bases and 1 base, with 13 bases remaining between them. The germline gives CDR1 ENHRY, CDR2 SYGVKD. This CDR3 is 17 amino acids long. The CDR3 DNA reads TGTGCCATCAGTGAGTCTGGCGGGGGCCTTTCCTACAATGAGCAGTTCTTC. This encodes CAISESGGGLSYNEQFF.

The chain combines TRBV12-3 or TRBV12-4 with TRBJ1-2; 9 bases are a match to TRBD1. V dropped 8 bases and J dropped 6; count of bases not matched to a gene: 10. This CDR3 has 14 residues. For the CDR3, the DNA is TGTGCCAGCGCCTGGGACAGGGATGGTCATGGCTACACCTTC. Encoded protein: CASAWDRDGHGYTF.

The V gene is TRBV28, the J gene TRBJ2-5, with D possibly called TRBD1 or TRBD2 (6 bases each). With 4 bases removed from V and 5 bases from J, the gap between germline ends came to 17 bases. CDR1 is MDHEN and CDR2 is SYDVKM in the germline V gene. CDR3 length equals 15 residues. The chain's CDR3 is CASSSLRRGAETQYF. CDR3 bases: TGTGCCAGCAGTTCCCTCCGTAGGGGGGCGGAGACCCAGTACTTC.

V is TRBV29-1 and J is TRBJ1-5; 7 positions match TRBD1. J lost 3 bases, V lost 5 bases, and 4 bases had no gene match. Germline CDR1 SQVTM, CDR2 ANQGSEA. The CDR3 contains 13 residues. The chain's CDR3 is CSVQGGDNQPQHF. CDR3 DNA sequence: TGCAGCGTTCAGGGGGGCGACAATCAGCCCCAGCATTTT. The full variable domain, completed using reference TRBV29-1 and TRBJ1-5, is SAVISQKPSRDICQRGTSLTIQCQVDSQVTMMFWYRQQPGQSLTLIATANQGSEATYESGFVIDKFPISRPNLTFSTLTVSNMSPEDSSIYLCSVQGGDNQPQHFGDGTRLSIL.

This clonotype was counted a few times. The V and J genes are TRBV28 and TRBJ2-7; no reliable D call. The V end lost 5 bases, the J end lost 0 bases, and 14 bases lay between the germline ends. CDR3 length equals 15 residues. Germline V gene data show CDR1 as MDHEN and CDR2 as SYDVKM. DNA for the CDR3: TGTGCCAGCAGTAACCGGGCCCTACTCTCCTACGAGCAGTACTTC. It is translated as CASSNRALLSYEQYF.

The CDR3 is CASRSIGWAYEQYF. The CDR3 region has the DNA TGTGCCAGCAGGTCCATCGGGTGGGCCTACGAGCAGTACTTC. The V and J genes are TRBV27 and TRBJ2-7; D call uncertain. This CDR3 contains 14 residues. In germline, CDR1 is MNHEY, CDR2 SMNVEV (reference sequence). Trimming removed 6 bases at V and 2 bases at J, with 14 bases between.

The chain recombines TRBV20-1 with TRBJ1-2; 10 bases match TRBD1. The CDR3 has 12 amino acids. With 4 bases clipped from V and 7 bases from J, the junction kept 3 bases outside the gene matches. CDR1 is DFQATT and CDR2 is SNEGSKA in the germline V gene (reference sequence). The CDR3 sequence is CSATDRGLGYTF. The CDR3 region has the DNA TGCAGTGCTACTGACAGGGGGCTTGGCTACACCTTC.

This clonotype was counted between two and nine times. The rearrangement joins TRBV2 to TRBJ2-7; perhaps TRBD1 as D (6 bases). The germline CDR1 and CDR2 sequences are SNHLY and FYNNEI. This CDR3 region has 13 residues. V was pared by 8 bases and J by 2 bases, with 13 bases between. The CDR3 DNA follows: TGTGCCAGCGGGGGCGACGTTACCTACGAGCAGTACTTC. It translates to CASGGDVTYEQYF. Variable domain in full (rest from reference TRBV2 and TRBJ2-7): EPEVTQTPSHQVTQMGQEVILRCVPISNHLYFYWYRQILGQKVEFLVSFYNNEISEKSEIFDDQFSVERPDGSNFTLKIRSTKLEDSAMYFCASGGDVTYEQYFGPGTRLTVT.

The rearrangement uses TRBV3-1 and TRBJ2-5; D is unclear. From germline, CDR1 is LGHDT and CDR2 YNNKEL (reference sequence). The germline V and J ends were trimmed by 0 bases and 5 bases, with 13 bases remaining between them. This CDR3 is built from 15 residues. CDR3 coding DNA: TGTGCCAGCAGCCAAGAAACGCGAGTGTGGGAGACCCAGTACTTC. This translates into CASSQETRVWETQYF.

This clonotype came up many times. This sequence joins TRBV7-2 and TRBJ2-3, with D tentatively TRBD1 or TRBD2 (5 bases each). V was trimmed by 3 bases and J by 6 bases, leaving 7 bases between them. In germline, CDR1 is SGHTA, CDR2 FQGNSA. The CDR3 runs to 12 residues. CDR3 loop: CASSFWGDTQYF. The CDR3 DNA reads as TGTGCCAGCAGCTTCTGGGGGGATACGCAGTATTTT. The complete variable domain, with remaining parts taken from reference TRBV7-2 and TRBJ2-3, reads GAGVSQSPSNKVTEKGKDVELRCDPISGHTALYWYRQSLGQGLEFLIYFQGNSAPDKSGLPSDRFSAERTGGSVSTLTIQRTQQEDSAVYLCASSFWGDTQYFGPGTRLTVL.

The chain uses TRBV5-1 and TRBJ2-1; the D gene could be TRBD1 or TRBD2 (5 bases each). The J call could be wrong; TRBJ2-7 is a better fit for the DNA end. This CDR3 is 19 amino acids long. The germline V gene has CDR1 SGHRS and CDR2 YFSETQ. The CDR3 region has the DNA TGCGCCAGCAGCTCCAGTGGGGGACGGTCCTCTGGTTCCTACAATGAGCAGTACTTC. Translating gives CASSSSGGRSSGSYNEQYF.

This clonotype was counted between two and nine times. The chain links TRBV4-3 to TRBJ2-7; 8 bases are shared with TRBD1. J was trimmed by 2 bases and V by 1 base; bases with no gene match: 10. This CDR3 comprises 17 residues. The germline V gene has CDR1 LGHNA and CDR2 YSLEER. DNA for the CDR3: TGCGCCAGCAGCCAAGGGGCCTTGACAGGGGTCCCCTACGAGCAGTACTTC. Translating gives CASSQGALTGVPYEQYF.

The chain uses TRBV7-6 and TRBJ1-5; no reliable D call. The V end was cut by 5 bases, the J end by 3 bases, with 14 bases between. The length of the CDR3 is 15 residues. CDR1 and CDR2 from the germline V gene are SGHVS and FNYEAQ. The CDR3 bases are TGTGCCAGCAGCCGTATCTCCGGGTACAATCAGCCCCAGCATTTT. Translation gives CASSRISGYNQPQHF. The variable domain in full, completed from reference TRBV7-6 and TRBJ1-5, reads GAGVSQSPRYKVTKRGQDVALRCDPISGHVSLYWYRQALGQGPEFLTYFNYEAQQDKSGLPNDRFSAERPEGSISTLTIQRTEQRDSAMYRCASSRISGYNQPQHFGDGTRLSIL.

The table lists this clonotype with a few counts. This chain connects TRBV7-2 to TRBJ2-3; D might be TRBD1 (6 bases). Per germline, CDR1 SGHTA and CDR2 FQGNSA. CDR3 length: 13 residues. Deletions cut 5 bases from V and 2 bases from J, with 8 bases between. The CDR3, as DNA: TGTGCCAGCAGCCGGGACAACACAGATACGCAGTATTTT. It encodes CASSRDNTDTQYF.

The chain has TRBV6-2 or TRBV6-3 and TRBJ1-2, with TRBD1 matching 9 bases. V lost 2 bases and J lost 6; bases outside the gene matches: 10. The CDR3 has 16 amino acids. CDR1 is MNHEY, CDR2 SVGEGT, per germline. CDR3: CASSYRDRVKWDGYTF. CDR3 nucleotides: TGTGCCAGCAGTTACCGGGACAGGGTTAAGTGGGATGGCTACACCTTC.

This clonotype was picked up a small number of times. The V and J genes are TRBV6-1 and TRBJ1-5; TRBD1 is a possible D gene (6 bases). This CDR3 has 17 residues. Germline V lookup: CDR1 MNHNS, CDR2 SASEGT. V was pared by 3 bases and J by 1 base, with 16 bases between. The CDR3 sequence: CASSEGHWRGSNQPQHF. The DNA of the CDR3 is TGTGCCAGCAGTGAGGGACATTGGAGAGGGAGCAATCAGCCCCAGCATTTT.

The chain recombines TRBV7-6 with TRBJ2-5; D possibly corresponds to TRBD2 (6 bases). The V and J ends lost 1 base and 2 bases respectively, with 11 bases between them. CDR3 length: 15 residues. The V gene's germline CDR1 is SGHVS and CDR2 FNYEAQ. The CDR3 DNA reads TGTGCCAGCAGCTTAGGTCAGGACTATCAAGAGACCCAGTACTTC. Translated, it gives CASSLGQDYQETQYF.

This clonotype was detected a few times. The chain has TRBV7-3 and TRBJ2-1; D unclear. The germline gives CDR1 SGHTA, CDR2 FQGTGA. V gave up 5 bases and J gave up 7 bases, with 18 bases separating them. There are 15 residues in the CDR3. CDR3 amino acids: CASSPLGPTGNEQFF. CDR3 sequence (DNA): TGTGCCAGCAGCCCCTTGGGCCCAACCGGAAATGAGCAGTTCTTC.

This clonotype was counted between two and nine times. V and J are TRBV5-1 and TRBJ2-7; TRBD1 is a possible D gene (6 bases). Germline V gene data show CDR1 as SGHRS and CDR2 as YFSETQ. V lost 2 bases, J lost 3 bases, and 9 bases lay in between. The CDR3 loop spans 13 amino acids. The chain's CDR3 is CASSFGQLYEQYF. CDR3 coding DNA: TGCGCCAGCAGCTTCGGACAGCTCTACGAGCAGTACTTC.

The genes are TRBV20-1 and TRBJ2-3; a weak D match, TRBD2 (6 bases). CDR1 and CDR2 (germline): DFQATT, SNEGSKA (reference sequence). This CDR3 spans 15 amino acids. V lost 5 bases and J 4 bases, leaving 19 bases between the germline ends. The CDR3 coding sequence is TGCAGTGCTGCCCTTACCGGGGGAGGAGCAGATACGCAGTATTTT. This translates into CSAALTGGGADTQYF.

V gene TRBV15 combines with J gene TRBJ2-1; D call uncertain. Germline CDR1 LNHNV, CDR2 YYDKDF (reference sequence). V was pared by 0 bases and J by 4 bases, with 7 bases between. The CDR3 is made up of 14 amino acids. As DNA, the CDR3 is TGTGCCACCAGCAGAGATCAGGCGTACAATGAGCAGTTCTTC. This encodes CATSRDQAYNEQFF.